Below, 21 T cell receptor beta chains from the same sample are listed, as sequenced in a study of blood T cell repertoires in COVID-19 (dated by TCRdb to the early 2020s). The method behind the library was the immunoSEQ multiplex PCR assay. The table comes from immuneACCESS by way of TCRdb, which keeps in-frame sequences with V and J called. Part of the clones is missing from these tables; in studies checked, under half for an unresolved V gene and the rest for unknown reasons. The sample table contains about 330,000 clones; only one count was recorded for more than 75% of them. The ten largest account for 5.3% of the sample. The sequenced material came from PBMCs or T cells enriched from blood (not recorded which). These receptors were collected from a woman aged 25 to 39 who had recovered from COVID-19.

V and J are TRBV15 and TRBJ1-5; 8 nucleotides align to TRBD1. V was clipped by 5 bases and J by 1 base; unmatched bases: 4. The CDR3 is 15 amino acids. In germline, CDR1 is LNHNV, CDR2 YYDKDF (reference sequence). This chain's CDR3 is CATSLTGASNQPQHF. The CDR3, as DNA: TGTGCCACCAGCTTGACAGGGGCAAGCAATCAGCCCCAGCATTTT. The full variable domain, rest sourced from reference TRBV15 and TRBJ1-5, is DAMVIQNPRYQVTQFGKPVTLSCSQTLNHNVMYWYQQKSSQAPKLLFHYYDKDFNNEADTPDNFQSRRPNTSFCFLDIRSPGLGDTAMYLCATSLTGASNQPQHFGDGTRLSIL.

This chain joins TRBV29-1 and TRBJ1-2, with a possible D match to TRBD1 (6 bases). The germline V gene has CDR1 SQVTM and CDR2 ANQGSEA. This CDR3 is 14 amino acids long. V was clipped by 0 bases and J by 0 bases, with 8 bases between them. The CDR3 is CSVEDGTTNYGYTF. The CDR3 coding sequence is TGCAGCGTTGAAGATGGGACAACTAACTATGGCTACACCTTC.

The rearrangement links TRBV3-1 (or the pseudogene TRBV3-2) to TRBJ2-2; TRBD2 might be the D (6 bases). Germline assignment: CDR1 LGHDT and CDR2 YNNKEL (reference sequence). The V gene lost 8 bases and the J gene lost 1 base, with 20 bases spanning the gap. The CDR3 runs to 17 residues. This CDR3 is CASSTVRESLNTGELFF. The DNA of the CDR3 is TGTGCCAGCTCAACTGTCCGGGAGTCTTTGAACACCGGGGAGCTGTTTTTT.

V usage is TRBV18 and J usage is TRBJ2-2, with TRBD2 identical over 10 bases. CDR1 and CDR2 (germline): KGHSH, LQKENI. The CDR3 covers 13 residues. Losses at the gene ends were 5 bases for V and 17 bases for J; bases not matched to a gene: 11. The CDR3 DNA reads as TGTGCCAGCTCATCTCTAGCGGGGGCCGACGGCTTTTTT. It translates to CASSSLAGADGFF.

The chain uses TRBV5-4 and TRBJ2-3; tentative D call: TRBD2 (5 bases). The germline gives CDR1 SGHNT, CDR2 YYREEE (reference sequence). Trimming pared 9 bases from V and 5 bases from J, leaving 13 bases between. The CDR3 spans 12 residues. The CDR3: CANGAEGDTQYF. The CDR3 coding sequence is TGTGCCAACGGAGCGGAAGGAGATACGCAGTATTTT.

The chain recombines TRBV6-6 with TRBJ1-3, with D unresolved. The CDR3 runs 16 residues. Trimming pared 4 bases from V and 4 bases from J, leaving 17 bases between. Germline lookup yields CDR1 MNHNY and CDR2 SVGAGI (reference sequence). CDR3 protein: CASSFPPPEAGNTIYF. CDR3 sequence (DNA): TGTGCCAGCAGTTTTCCCCCTCCCGAGGCAGGAAACACCATATATTTT.

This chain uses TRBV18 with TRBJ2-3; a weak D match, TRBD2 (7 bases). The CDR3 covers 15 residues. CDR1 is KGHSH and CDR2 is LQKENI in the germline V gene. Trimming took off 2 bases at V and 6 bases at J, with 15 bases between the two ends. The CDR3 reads CASSPISRGGDTQYF. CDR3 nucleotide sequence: TGTGCCAGCTCACCAATTTCCAGGGGAGGGGATACGCAGTATTTT.

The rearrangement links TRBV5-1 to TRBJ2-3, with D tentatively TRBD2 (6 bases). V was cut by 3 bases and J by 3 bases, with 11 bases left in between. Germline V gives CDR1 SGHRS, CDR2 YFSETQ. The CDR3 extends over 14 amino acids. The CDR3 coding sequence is TGCGCCAGCAGCTGGGGGGACTCAACAGATACGCAGTATTTT. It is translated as CASSWGDSTDTQYF.

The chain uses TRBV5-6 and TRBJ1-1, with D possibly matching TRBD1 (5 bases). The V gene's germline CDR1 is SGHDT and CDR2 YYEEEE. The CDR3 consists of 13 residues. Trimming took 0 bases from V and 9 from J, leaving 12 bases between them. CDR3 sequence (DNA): TGTGCCAGCAGCTTGGACTGGGCAGGGAAAGCTTTCTTT. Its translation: CASSLDWAGKAFF.

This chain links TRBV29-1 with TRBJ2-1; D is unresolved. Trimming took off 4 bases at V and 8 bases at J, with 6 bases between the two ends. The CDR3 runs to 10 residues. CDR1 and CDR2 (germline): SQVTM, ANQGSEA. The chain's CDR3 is CSVGVYEQFF. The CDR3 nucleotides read TGCAGCGTTGGAGTCTATGAGCAGTTCTTC.

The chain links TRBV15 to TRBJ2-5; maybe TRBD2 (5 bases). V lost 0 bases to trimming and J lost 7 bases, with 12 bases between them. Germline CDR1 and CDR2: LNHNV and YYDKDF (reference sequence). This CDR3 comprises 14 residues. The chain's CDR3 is CATSRDLNSGTQYF. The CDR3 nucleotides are TGTGCCACCAGCAGAGATCTTAACAGCGGGACCCAGTACTTC. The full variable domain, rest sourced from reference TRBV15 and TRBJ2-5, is DAMVIQNPRYQVTQFGKPVTLSCSQTLNHNVMYWYQQKSSQAPKLLFHYYDKDFNNEADTPDNFQSRRPNTSFCFLDIRSPGLGDTAMYLCATSRDLNSGTQYFGPGTRLLVL.

The CDR3 here is CASSRTVENTGELFF. The CDR3 DNA is TGCGCCAGCAGCCGGACAGTTGAGAACACCGGGGAGCTGTTTTTT. This chain joins TRBV5-1 and TRBJ2-2, with D perhaps TRBD1 (6 bases). CDR1 is SGHRS, CDR2 YFSETQ, per germline. The CDR3 is 15 residues long. V was shortened by 4 bases and J by 1 base, with 11 bases between the two germline ends.

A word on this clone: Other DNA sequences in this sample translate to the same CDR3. DNA of the CDR3: TGCGCCAGCAGCTTGGGAATGCGGGAGACCCAGTACTTC. As protein: CASSLGMRETQYF. This chain links TRBV5-1 with TRBJ2-5; D unclear. Trimming pared 0 bases from V and 5 bases from J, leaving 8 bases between. Per the germline V gene, CDR1 is SGHRS and CDR2 is YFSETQ. This CDR3 is built from 13 residues.

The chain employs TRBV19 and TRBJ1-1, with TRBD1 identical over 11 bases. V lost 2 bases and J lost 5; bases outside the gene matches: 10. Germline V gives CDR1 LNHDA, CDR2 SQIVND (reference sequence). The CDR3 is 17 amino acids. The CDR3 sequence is CASSISGQGALWTEAFF. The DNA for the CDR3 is TGTGCCAGTAGTATATCTGGACAGGGGGCATTGTGGACTGAAGCTTTCTTT.

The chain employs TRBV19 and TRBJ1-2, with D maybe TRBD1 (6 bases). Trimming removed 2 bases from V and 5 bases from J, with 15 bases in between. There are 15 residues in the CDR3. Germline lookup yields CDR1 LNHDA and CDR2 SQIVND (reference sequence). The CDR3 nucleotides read TGTGCCAGTAGTATACCGGGGCGGCAGGGGTATGGCTACACCTTC. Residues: CASSIPGRQGYGYTF.

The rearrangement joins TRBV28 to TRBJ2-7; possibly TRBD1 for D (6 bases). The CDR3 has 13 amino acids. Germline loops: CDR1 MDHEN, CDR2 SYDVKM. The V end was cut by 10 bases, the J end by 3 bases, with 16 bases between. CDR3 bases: TGTGCCACAAGGACAGCGAACTTCTACGAGCAGTACTTC. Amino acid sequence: CATRTANFYEQYF.

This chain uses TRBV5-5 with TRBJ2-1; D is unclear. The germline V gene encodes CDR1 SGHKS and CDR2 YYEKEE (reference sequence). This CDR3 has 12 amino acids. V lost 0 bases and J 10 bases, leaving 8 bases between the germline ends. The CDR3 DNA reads TGTGCCAGCAGCTTGGCGGGTGGCGAGCAGTTCTTC. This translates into CASSLAGGEQFF.

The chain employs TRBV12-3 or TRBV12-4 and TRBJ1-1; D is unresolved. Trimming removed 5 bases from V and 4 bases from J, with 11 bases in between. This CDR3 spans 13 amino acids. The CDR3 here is CASSPPPGTEAFF. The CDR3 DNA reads TGTGCCAGCAGTCCTCCCCCGGGCACTGAAGCTTTCTTT.

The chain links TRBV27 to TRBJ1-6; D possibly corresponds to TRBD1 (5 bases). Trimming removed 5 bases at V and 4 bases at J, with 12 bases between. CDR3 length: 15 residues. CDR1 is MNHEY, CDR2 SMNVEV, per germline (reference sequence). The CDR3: CASSLGGGYNSPLHF. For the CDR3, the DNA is TGTGCCAGCAGTCTGGGGGGAGGGTATAATTCACCCCTCCACTTT.

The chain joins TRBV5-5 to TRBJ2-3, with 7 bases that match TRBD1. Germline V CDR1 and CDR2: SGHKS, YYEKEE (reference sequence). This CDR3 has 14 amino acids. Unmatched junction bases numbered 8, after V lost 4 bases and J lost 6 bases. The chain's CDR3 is CASSPTGLVDTQYF. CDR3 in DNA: TGTGCCAGCAGCCCGACAGGGCTGGTCGATACGCAGTATTTT.

The CDR3 DNA reads TGTGCCAGCACCTCGGCAGGGAAGTCCGACGCGACTAGCACAGATACGCAGTATTTT. Its translation is CASTSAGKSDATSTDTQYF. This chain joins TRBV7-9 and TRBJ2-3, with a possible D match to TRBD1 (5 bases). Germline assignment: CDR1 SEHNR and CDR2 FQNEAQ (reference sequence). V was shortened by 7 bases and J by 0 bases, with 26 bases between the two germline ends. The CDR3 covers 19 residues.